A single sample is the source of the 29 T cell receptor beta chains below, sequenced in a study of graft-versus-host responses after intestinal transplantation (dated by TCRdb to the early 2020s). Library generation was performed with the immunoSEQ multiplex PCR assay. The immuneACCESS repertoire file appears here via TCRdb, limited to in-frame rearrangements. These files lack a portion of the clones; in checked studies, under half of the deficit traces to unresolved V genes, and the cause of the others is not known. Recorded for this sample are around 39,000 clones; 93% of them occurred a single time. The ten largest clones capture approximately 4% of the sample. The sample here was PBMCs, taken 734 days after intestinal transplantation. The source is a human patient who received an intestinal transplant, so some T cells may come from the graft donor.

V and J are TRBV6-5 and TRBJ1-4, with D uncertain. Trimming removed 6 bases from V and 5 bases from J, with 13 bases in between. Germline values: CDR1 MNHEY, CDR2 SVGAGI. The CDR3 is 14 residues long. CDR3 coding DNA: TGTGCCAGCAGCCGCGGACGTCTAAATGAAAAACTGTTTTTT. This sequence encodes CASSRGRLNEKLFF.

The chain couples TRBV6-5 to TRBJ2-5; D call uncertain. V was shortened by 0 bases and J by 0 bases, with 8 bases between the two germline ends. CDR3 size: 15 residues. Germline CDR1 reads MNHEY; CDR2 reads SVGAGI. In DNA, the CDR3 is TGTGCCAGCAGTTACTCTGGCGTCTACCAAGAGACCCAGTACTTC. This translates into CASSYSGVYQETQYF.

The V call is TRBV5-4, the J call TRBJ2-7; D is perhaps TRBD2 (5 bases). V shed 0 bases and J shed 3 bases, with 10 bases lying between them. This CDR3 is built from 14 residues. The germline gives CDR1 SGHNT, CDR2 YYREEE (reference sequence). The DNA for the CDR3 is TGTGCCAGCAGCTTGGAGGCTAGCAGCTACGAGCAGTACTTC. It codes for CASSLEASSYEQYF.

This rearrangement joins TRBV18 to TRBJ1-6, with 10 bases fitting TRBD1. This CDR3 has 14 residues. Germline CDR1 is KGHSH and CDR2 is LQKENI. V gave up 3 bases and J gave up 7 bases; unmatched junction bases: 0. CDR3 loop: CASSPGQGNSPLHF. The CDR3 nucleotides are TGTGCCAGCTCACCGGGACAGGGGAATTCACCCCTCCACTTT.

This chain connects TRBV19 to TRBJ2-1; 10 bases fit TRBD2. Unmatched junction bases numbered 4, after V lost 5 bases and J lost 9 bases. This CDR3 spans 13 amino acids. Germline CDR1 LNHDA, CDR2 SQIVND (reference sequence). The CDR3, as DNA: TGTGCCAGTAGTCCTAGCGGGGGTACTGAGCAGTTCTTC. This gives the protein CASSPSGGTEQFF.

The chain uses TRBV10-2 and TRBJ1-6; unclear D gene. Germline loops: CDR1 WSHSY, CDR2 SAAADI. The CDR3 extends over 15 amino acids. Trimming stripped 2 bases from V and 9 bases from J, with 14 bases between. The DNA of the CDR3 is TGCGCCAGCAGTGAGGGTACGGGTGGAGGTTCACCCCTCCACTTT. Translating it yields CASSEGTGGGSPLHF.

The genes are TRBV6-1 and TRBJ1-3; possibly TRBD1 for D (5 bases). V was cut by 2 bases and J by 0 bases, with 17 bases left in between. The CDR3 totals 18 residues. Looked up from germline, CDR1 is MNHNS and CDR2 is SASEGT. The CDR3 coding sequence is TGTGCCAGCAGTGAATCCCCATCGGGGGTCACCTCTGGAAACACCATATATTTT. This gives the protein CASSESPSGVTSGNTIYF.

The chain combines TRBV5-4 with TRBJ1-1; D perhaps matches TRBD1 (5 bases). Germline lookup yields CDR1 SGHNT and CDR2 YYREEE (reference sequence). The CDR3 runs to 17 residues. V lost 0 bases, J lost 2 bases, and 17 bases lay in between. CDR3 nucleotides: TGTGCCAGCAGCTTGGGGGCCTTCGGGGGGTACAACACTGAAGCTTTCTTT. Residues: CASSLGAFGGYNTEAFF.

V and J are TRBV7-2 and TRBJ1-2; weak D call: TRBD1 (5 bases). The CDR3 has 14 amino acids. In germline, CDR1 is SGHTA, CDR2 FQGNSA. Trimming took off 5 bases at V and 5 bases at J, with 15 bases between the two ends. The CDR3 spells CASSPNQGGYGYTF. The CDR3 nucleotides are TGTGCCAGCAGCCCCAACCAGGGAGGGTATGGCTACACCTTC.

V usage is TRBV11-3 and J usage is TRBJ2-5; perhaps TRBD1 as D (5 bases). Trimming pared 1 base from V and 5 bases from J, leaving 8 bases between. The CDR3 runs to 13 residues. From germline, CDR1 is SGHNT and CDR2 YENEEA. This chain's CDR3 is CASSLARVETQYF. The CDR3 DNA reads as TGTGCCAGCAGCTTAGCCAGGGTCGAGACCCAGTACTTC.

This clone was observed a handful of times. The V gene is TRBV20-1, the J gene TRBJ1-2; D remains unclear. Germline assignment: CDR1 DFQATT and CDR2 SNEGSKA (reference sequence). The CDR3 spans 11 residues. Trimming removed 1 base at V and 8 bases at J, with 8 bases between. CDR3 in DNA: TGCAGTGCTAGAGCCCCCGTAGGCTACACCTTC. Encoded protein: CSARAPVGYTF.

This chain uses TRBV28 with TRBJ1-1; D ambiguous. This CDR3 region has 14 residues. Germline V gene data show CDR1 as MDHEN and CDR2 as SYDVKM. Deletions cut 6 bases from V and 10 bases from J, with 21 bases between. CDR3 sequence: CASSPTDPALGAFF. The DNA of the CDR3 is TGTGCCAGCAGCCCCACAGACCCGGCGCTCGGAGCTTTCTTT. Filled out from reference TRBV28 and TRBJ1-1, the complete variable domain reads DVKVTQSSRYLVKRTGEKVFLECVQDMDHENMFWYRQDPGLGLRLIYFSYDVKMKEKGDIPEGYSVSREKKERFSLILESASTNQTSMYLCASSPTDPALGAFFGQGTRLTVV.

The chain has TRBV5-6 and TRBJ1-4, with D unresolved. The germline V and J ends were trimmed by 0 bases and 4 bases, with 7 bases remaining between them. The CDR3 runs 14 residues. The V gene's germline CDR1 is SGHDT and CDR2 YYEEEE. As DNA, the CDR3 is TGTGCCAGCAGCTTGGTTGAGTATAATGAAAAACTGTTTTTT. It is translated as CASSLVEYNEKLFF.

The chain is built from TRBV14 and TRBJ2-1, with D possibly being TRBD1 (6 bases). Germline V gene lookup returns CDR1 SGHDN and CDR2 FVKESK. Trimming removed 4 bases from V and 8 bases from J, with 21 bases in between. This CDR3 contains 16 residues. DNA of the CDR3: TGTGCCAGCAGCCCTGGGGGCGGTTGGGGGCTGGATGAGCAGTTCTTC. This encodes CASSPGGGWGLDEQFF.

The V gene is TRBV5-1, the J gene TRBJ2-1; 7 positions agree with TRBD1. The ends lost 3 bases at V and 6 bases at J; junction bases unmatched: 3. This CDR3 contains 13 residues. Germline V gene sequence: CDR1 SGHRS, CDR2 YFSETQ. The CDR3 is CASSSYRGNEQFF. For the CDR3, the DNA is TGCGCCAGCAGCTCCTACAGGGGCAATGAGCAGTTCTTC.

The gene calls are TRBV7-9 and TRBJ2-1, with D unresolved. The length of the CDR3 is 12 residues. Trimming cost V 3 bases and J 8 bases, with 8 bases left between them. In germline, CDR1 is SEHNR, CDR2 FQNEAQ (reference sequence). The CDR3 nucleotides are TGTGCCAGCAGCTTTGTGTTCGATGAGCAGTTCTTC. Translated, it gives CASSFVFDEQFF.

The gene calls are TRBV30 and TRBJ2-5; no clear D. V was pared by 3 bases and J by 2 bases, with 4 bases between. Per the germline V gene, CDR1 is GTSNPN and CDR2 is SVGIG (reference sequence). This CDR3 has 11 residues. CDR3 bases: TGTGCCTGGAGCGAACAAGAGACCCAGTACTTC. Protein product: CAWSEQETQYF.

The genes are TRBV10-1 and TRBJ1-2, with D uncertain. The germline V and J ends were trimmed by 2 bases and 3 bases, with 7 bases remaining between them. The CDR3 sequence is 13 residues long. The germline V gene encodes CDR1 WNHNN and CDR2 SYGVQD (reference sequence). The CDR3 protein is CASSEELYYGYTF. In nucleotides, the CDR3 is TGCGCCAGCAGTGAGGAGCTCTACTATGGCTACACCTTC.

J is TRBJ2-7 and V is TRBV13; TRBD2 matches 7 bases. The trim removed 1 base at V and 2 bases at J, leaving 5 bases unmatched. Germline V gene data show CDR1 as PRHDT and CDR2 as FYEKMQ (reference sequence). The CDR3 runs 15 residues. The CDR3 coding sequence is TGTGCCAGCAGCTTAGCGCGGGACTACCCCTACGAGCAGTACTTC. The encoded protein is CASSLARDYPYEQYF.

This clone showed up just once. The chain uses TRBV5-6 and TRBJ1-1; D is undetermined. The CDR3 has 13 amino acids. Trimming cost V 0 bases and J 3 bases, with 6 bases left between them. The germline V gene has CDR1 SGHDT and CDR2 YYEEEE. The CDR3 nucleotides read TGTGCCAGCAGCTTGGCCAGCCACACTGAAGCTTTCTTT. It yields the protein CASSLASHTEAFF.

V usage is TRBV5-6 and J usage is TRBJ2-3; the D gene is possibly TRBD1 (6 bases). V was trimmed by 0 bases and J by 2 bases, leaving 7 bases between them. The CDR3 loop spans 14 amino acids. Germline loops: CDR1 SGHDT, CDR2 YYEEEE. CDR3 region: CASSLGQDTDTQYF. The CDR3 DNA reads TGTGCCAGCAGCTTGGGACAGGACACAGATACGCAGTATTTT.

This chain joins TRBV28 and TRBJ2-7, with 7 bases aligning to TRBD1. Germline values: CDR1 MDHEN, CDR2 SYDVKM. With 6 bases clipped from V and 5 bases from J, the junction kept 10 bases outside the gene matches. The length of the CDR3 is 14 residues. CDR3 DNA sequence: TGTGCCAGCAGGATTCCGACAGGGTACCACGAGCAGTACTTC. This encodes CASRIPTGYHEQYF.

This clone occurred once. This chain uses TRBV6-5 with TRBJ1-3; 7 bases map to TRBD1. The CDR3 is made up of 14 amino acids. Germline loops: CDR1 MNHEY, CDR2 SVGAGI. The V and J ends lost 0 bases and 7 bases, in that order; junction bases with no gene match: 3. CDR3 nucleotides: TGTGCCAGCAGTTACTCGAACAGGGGTAACACCATATATTTT. It specifies CASSYSNRGNTIYF.

V gene TRBV5-1 combines with J gene TRBJ2-7; 7 nucleotides line up with TRBD1. Germline V gene lookup returns CDR1 SGHRS and CDR2 YFSETQ. Trimming at V came to 4 bases and at J to 6 bases, leaving 16 bases not matched to a gene. This CDR3 contains 16 residues. The CDR3 nucleotides are TGCGCCAGCAGCGGAACGACAGGGTTAGTACTCGTCGAGCAGTACTTC. It translates to CASSGTTGLVLVEQYF.

The CDR3 loop is CASSQDDITDTQYF. For the CDR3, the DNA is TGCGCCAGCAGCCAAGATGACATCACAGATACGCAGTATTTT. J is TRBJ2-3 and V is TRBV4-1; D gene unclear. CDR3 size: 14 residues. Trimming removed 0 bases at V and 2 bases at J, with 6 bases between. CDR1 is MGHRA and CDR2 is YSYEKL in the germline V gene.

The chain is built from TRBV5-4 and TRBJ2-1; 14 bases agree with TRBD2. Per germline, CDR1 SGHNT and CDR2 YYREEE (reference sequence). The CDR3 has 16 amino acids. Trimming took 4 bases from V and 3 from J; bases not matched to a gene: 3. Written as DNA, the CDR3 is TGTGCCAGCAGCGGGGGACTAGCGGGGGACTACAATGAGCAGTTCTTC. Residues: CASSGGLAGDYNEQFF.

The chain carries TRBV27 and TRBJ1-6; maybe TRBD1 (5 bases). Trimming stripped 7 bases from V and 9 bases from J, with 28 bases between. In germline, CDR1 is MNHEY, CDR2 SMNVEV (reference sequence). The CDR3 length is 18 residues. Here the CDR3 DNA reads TGTGCCAGCAAGTCCCTCCCTTTTGGGGGGACGGGTAGTTCACCCCTCCACTTT. It yields the protein CASKSLPFGGTGSSPLHF.

This clone was counted once. This chain joins TRBV6-1 and TRBJ2-3; a weak D match, TRBD2 (5 bases). The CDR3 has 11 amino acids. V gave up 5 bases and J gave up 6 bases, with 6 bases separating them. Germline lookup yields CDR1 MNHNS and CDR2 SASEGT. CDR3 amino acids: CASSRRDTQYF. In nucleotides, the CDR3 is TGTGCCAGCAGTCGGAGGGATACGCAGTATTTT.

The chain carries TRBV2 and TRBJ2-3, with 11 bases identical to TRBD1. CDR1 SNHLY and CDR2 FYNNEI come from the germline V gene. V lost 6 bases and J lost 3; bases outside the gene matches: 2. This CDR3 contains 14 residues. The CDR3 reads CASRDRGRTDTQYF. The CDR3 DNA sequence: TGTGCCAGCAGGGACAGGGGGCGGACAGATACGCAGTATTTT.